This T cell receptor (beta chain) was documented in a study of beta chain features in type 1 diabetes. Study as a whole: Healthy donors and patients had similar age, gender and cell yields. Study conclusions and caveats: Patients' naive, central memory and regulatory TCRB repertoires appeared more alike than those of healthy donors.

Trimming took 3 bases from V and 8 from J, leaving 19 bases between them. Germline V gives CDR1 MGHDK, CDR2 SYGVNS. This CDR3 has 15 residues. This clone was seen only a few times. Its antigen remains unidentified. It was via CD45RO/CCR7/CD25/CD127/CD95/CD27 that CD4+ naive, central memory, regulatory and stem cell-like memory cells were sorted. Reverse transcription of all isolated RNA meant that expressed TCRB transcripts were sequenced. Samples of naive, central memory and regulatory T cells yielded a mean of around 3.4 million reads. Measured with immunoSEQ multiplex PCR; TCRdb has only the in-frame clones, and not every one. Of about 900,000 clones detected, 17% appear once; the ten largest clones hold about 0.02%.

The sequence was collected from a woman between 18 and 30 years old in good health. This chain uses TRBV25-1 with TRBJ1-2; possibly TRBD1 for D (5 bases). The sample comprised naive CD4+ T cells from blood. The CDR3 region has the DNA TGTGCCAGCAGTGATTGGGGCAGGAGTTTTCGGGGCTACACCTTC. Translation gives CASSDWGRSFRGYTF.